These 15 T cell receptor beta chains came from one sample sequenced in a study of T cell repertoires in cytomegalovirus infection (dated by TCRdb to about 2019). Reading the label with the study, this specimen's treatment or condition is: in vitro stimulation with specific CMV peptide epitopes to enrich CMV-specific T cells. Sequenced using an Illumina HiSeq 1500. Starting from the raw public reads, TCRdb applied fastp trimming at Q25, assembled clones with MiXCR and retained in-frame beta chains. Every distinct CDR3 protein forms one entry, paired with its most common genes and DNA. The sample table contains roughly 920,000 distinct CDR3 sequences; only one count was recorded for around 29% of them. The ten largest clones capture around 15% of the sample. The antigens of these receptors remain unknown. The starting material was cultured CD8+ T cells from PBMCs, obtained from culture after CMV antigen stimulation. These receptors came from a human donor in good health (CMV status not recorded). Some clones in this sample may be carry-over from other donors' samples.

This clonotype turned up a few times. The CDR3 DNA is TGTGCCAGCAGCTTAGCCAGCTCCTTCACTGAAGCTTTCTTT. This translates into CASSLASSFTEAFF. The V gene is TRBV7-8, the J gene TRBJ1-1; D unresolved. CDR3 length: 14 residues. The germline V gene has CDR1 SGHVS and CDR2 FQNEAQ. Trimming stripped 0 bases from V and 4 bases from J, with 9 bases between.

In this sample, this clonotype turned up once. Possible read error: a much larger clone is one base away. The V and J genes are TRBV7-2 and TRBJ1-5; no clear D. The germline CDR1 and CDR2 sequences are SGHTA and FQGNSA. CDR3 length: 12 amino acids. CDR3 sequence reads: CASNLGGGPQHF. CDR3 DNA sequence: TGTGCCAGCAACTTAGGAGGTGGGCCCCAGCATTTT.

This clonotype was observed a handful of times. The CDR3 DNA reads TGCAGTGCTAGGGGAGGGGCAGGGGGAGACTATGGCTACACCTTC. Amino acids: CSARGGAGGDYGYTF. The gene calls are TRBV20-1 and TRBJ1-2, with TRBD1 matching 7 bases. In germline, CDR1 is DFQATT, CDR2 SNEGSKA (reference sequence). This CDR3 is 15 amino acids long. Unmatched junction bases numbered 10, after V lost 3 bases and J lost 3 bases.

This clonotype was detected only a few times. CDR3 amino acids: CASSQVREGTEAFF. The CDR3, as DNA: TGTGCCAGCAGCCAAGTCAGGGAGGGGACCGAAGCTTTCTTT. J is TRBJ1-1 and V is TRBV3-1; weak D call: TRBD1 (5 bases). CDR1 and CDR2 (germline): LGHDT, YNNKEL (reference sequence). The CDR3 length is 14 residues. The V and J ends lost 1 base and 8 bases respectively, with 14 bases between them.

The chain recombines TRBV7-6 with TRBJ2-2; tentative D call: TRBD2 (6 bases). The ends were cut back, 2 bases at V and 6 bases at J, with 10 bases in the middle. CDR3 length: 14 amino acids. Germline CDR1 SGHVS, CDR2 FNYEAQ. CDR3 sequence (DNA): TGTGCCAGCAGCTTAATCGGGGGTTCCGGGGAGCTGTTTTTT. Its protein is CASSLIGGSGELFF.

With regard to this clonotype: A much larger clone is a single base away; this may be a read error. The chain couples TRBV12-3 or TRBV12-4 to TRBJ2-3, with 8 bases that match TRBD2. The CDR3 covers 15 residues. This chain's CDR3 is CTSSLTGGGRDTQYF. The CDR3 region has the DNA TGTACCAGCAGTTTGACCGGGGGGGGCAGAGATACGCAGTATTTT.

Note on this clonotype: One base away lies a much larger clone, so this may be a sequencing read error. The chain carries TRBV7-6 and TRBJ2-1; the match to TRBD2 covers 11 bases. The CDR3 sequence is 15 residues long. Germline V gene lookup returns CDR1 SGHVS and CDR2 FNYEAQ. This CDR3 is CVSSGTSGPYNEQFF. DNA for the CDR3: TGTGTCAGCAGCGGGACTAGCGGTCCCTACAATGAGCAGTTCTTC.

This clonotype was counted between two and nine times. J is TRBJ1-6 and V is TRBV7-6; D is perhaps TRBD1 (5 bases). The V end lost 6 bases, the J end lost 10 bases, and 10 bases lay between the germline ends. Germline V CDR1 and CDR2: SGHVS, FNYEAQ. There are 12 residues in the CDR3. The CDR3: CASSEGRSPLHF. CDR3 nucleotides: TGTGCCAGCAGTGAGGGGCGATCACCCCTCCACTTT. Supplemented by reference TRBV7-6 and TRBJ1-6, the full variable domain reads GAGVSQSPRYKVTKRGQDVALRCDPISGHVSLYWYRQALGQGPEFLTYFNYEAQQDKSGLPNDRFSAERPEGSISTLTIQRTEQRDSAMYRCASSEGRSPLHFGNGTRLTVT.

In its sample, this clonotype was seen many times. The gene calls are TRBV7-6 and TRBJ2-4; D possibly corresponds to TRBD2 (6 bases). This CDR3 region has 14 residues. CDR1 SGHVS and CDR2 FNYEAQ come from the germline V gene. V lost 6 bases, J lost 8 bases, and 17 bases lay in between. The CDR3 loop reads CASSLTEWRDIQYF. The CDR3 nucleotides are TGTGCCAGCAGTCTGACGGAATGGAGGGACATTCAGTACTTC.

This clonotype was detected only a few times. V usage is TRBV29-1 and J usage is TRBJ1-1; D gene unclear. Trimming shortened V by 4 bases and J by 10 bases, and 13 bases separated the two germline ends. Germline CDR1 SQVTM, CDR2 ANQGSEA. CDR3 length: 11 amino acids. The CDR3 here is CSVVYRVGAFF. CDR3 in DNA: TGCAGCGTTGTTTACCGGGTTGGAGCTTTCTTT.

CDR3 residues: CASSLGRQGGSTDTQYF. CDR3 sequence (DNA): TGTGCCAGCAGCTTAGGCCGACAGGGGGGATCGACAGATACGCAGTATTTT. J is TRBJ2-3 and V is TRBV7-6; the match to TRBD1 covers 9 bases. Germline assignment: CDR1 SGHVS and CDR2 FNYEAQ. V lost 1 base, J lost 3 bases, and 8 bases stayed unmatched. The CDR3 has 17 amino acids.

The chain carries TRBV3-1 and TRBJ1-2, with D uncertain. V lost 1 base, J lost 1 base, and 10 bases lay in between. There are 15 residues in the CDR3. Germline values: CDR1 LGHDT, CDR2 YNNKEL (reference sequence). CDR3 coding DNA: TGTGCCAGCAGCCAAGTAGGCCAGCTTAACTATGGCTACACCTTC. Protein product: CASSQVGQLNYGYTF. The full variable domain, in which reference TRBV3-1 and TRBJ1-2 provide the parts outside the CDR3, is DTAVSQTPKYLVTQMGNDKSIKCEQNLGHDTMYWYKQDSKKFLKIMFSYNNKELIINETVPNRFSPKSPDKAHLNLHINSLELGDSAVYFCASSQVGQLNYGYTFGSGTRLTVV.

The CDR3 bases are TGTGCCAGCAGCCAAGATCCGACAGTCAACACTGAAGCTTTCTTT. Its protein is CASSQDPTVNTEAFF. The J gene is TRBJ1-1, the V gene TRBV4-2; D might be TRBD1 (5 bases). Trimming shortened V by 0 bases and J by 2 bases, and 10 bases separated the two germline ends. Germline V gene data show CDR1 as LGHNA and CDR2 as YNFKEQ. CDR3 length: 15 residues.

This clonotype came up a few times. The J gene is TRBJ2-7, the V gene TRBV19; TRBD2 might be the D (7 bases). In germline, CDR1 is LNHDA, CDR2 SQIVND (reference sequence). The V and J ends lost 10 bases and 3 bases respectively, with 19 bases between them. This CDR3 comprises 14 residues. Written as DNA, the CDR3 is TGTGCCACCGCCCCCGGGGGGCAATTCTACGAGCAGTACTTC. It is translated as CATAPGGQFYEQYF.

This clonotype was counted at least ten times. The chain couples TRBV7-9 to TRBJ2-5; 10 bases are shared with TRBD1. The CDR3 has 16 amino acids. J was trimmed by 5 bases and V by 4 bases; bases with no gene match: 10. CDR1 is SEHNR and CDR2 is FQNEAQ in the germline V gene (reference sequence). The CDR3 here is CASSYWTGGSGETQYF. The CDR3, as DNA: TGTGCCAGCAGCTACTGGACAGGGGGTTCGGGCGAGACCCAGTACTTC.